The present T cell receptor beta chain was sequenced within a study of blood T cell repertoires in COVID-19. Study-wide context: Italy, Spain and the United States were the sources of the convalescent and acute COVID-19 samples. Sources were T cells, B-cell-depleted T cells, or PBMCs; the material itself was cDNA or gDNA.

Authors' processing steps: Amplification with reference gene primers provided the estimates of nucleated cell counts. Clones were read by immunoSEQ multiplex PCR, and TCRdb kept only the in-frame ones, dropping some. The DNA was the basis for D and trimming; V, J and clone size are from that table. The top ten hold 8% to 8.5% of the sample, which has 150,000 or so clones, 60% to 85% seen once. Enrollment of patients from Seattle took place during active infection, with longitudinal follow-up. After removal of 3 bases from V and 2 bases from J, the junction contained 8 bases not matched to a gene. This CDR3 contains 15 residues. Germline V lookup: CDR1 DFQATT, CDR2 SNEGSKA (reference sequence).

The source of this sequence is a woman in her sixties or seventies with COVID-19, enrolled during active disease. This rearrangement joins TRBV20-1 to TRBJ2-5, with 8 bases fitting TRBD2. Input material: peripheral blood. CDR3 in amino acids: CSASRPSGYQETQYF. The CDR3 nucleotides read TGCAGTGCTAGTCGTCCTAGCGGGTATCAAGAGACCCAGTACTTC.